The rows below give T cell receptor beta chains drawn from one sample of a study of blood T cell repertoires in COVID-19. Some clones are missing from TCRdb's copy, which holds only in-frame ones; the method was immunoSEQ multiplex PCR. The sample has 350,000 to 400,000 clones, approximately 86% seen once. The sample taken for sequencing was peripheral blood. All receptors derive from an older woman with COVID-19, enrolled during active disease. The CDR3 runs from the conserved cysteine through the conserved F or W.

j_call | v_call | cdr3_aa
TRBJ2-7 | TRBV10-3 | CAISESSGGTTYEQYF
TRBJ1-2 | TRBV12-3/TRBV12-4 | CASSFEDGYTF
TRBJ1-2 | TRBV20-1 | CSASAHPKLFYGYTF
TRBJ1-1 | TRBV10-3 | CAIRAEGFTEAFF
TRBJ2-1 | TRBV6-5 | CASNMLPEGYNEQFF
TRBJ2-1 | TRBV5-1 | CASSSFERAYNEQFF
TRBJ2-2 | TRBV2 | CASRPGQGFTGELFF
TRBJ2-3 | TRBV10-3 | CAISDPSGSTDTQYF
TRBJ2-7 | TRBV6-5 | CASSYSEGEFSYEQYF
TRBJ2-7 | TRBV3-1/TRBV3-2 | CASRTGSSYEQYF
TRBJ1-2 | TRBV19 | CASSIAQVGYGYTF
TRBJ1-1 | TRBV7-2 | CASSFGGYTEAFF
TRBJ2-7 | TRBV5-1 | CASSLAQPGSNEQYF
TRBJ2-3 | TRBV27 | CASSLGTIRGLTDTQYF
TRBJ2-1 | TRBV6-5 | CASSTGQGAYNEQFF
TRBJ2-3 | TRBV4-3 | CASSQDLRGDWTDTQYF
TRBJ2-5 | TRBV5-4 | CASSLEEGAGTQYF
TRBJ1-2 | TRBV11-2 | CASSLPQGVGGYTF
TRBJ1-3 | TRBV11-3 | CASSLEYRGNTIYF
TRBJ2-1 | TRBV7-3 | CASSLGLAGNEQFF
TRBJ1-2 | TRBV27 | CASSLSQAYSGGYTF
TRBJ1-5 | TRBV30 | CAWSLFQGAQPQHF
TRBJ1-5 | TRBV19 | CASSTRTGRQPQHF
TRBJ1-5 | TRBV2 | CASTVSGGGQPQHF
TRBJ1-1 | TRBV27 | CASSLQGTEAFF
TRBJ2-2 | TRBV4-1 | CASSQVSRQGNTGELFF
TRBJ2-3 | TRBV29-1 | CSVGLTDTQYF
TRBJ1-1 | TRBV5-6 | CASSFSGNTEAFF
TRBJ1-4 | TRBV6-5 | CASSYSRKDEKLFF
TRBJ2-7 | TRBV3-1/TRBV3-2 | CASSQGGFLYEQYF
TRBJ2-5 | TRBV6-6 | CASSRGWGQGLLADQETQYF
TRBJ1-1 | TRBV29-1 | CSVERTGAGTEAFF
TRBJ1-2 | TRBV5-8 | CASSSKGAANYGYTF
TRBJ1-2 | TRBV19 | CASNLVRGTGHGYTF
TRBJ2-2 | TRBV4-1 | CASSRHRRGDTGELFF
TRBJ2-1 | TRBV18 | CASSLPGLAGGSEQFF
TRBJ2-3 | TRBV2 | CASSPETSGFTDTQYF
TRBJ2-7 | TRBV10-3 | CAISDRPRGQGDYEQYF
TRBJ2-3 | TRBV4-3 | CASSHGGGSTDTQYF
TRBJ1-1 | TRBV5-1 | CASSGGTENTEAFF
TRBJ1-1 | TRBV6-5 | CASSYDGIYTEAFF
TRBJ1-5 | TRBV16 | CASSRKRGTSYSNQPQHF
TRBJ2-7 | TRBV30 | CAWSRTGLWEQYF
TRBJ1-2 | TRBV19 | CASSGRSGTAFYGYTF
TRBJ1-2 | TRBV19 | CASSIGGRFNYGYTF
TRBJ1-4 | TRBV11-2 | CASSLTGSWTEKLFF
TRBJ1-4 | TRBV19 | CASSIFGGGEKLFF
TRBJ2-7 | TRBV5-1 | CASSPDISYEQYF
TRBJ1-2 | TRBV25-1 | CASSEWGENGYTF
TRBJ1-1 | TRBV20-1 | CSARDRGSAFF
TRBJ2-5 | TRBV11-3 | CASSLALGRVWTQYF
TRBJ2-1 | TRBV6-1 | CASSEFPTGEVRNEQFF
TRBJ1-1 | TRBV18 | CASSPSYGDEAFF
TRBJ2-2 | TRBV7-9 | CASSSPRDTNTGELFF
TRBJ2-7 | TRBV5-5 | CASSFSYEQYF
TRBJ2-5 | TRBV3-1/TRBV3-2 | CASSHQSYRGQETQYF
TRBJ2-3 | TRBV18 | CASSPPGLSTDTQYF
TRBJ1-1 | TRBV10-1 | CASRPGTGFTEAFF